This T cell receptor beta chain was captured in a study of shared clonotypes between healthy human individuals. Study-level information: Three plates were used per donor for CD4 naive, three for CD4 memory, two for CD8 naive and one for CD8 memory.

Comments on this clone: The antigen is undetermined.

This CDR3 has 15 amino acids. Germline V gene data show CDR1 as GTSNPN and CDR2 as SVGIG (reference sequence). The V gene lost 4 bases and the J gene lost 0 bases, with 10 bases spanning the gap. TCRdb's copy holds only in-frame clones and misses some; the assay was immunoSEQ multiplex PCR. The repertoire holds 2.3 million or so clones, with roughly 93% as singletons. Findings of the study overall: Generally, estimated richness proved larger in naive subsets than it did in memory subsets. Several donors showed sharing of 4.5% to 6% of naive CD4 clonotypes.

Naive CD45RA+ and memory CD45RA-negative subsets were split from CD4+ cells. The chain joins TRBV30 to TRBJ1-6; D is ambiguous. The clonotype was recovered from a man younger than 35 in good health. Some clones in this sample may be carry-over from other donors' samples. The sequencing sample was made of naive CD4+ T cells from PBMCs. As for subset: CD45RA+ positively selected. The CDR3 loop is CAWKAGSSYNSPLHF. In DNA, the CDR3 is TGTGCCTGGAAGGCTGGGAGCTCCTATAATTCACCCCTCCACTTT.